One sample yielded the 6 T cell receptor beta chains listed below, sequenced in a study of control samples from healthy donors and cancer patients. The data were produced by immunoSEQ multiplex PCR, yet TCRdb's version contains in-frame clones alone and is incomplete. The table includes roughly 73,000 clones, 84% detected once. The specimen sequenced was blood. These receptors all come from a man aged 45 to 65 in good health.

The V and J genes are TRBV6-4 and TRBJ2-2; 11 positions match TRBD2. In germline, CDR1 is MRHNA, CDR2 SNTAGT. The V and J ends lost 6 bases and 6 bases, in that order; junction bases with no gene match: 6. The CDR3 length is 15 residues. CDR3 protein: CASRQLAGEAGELFF. The CDR3 DNA reads TGTGCCAGCAGGCAACTAGCGGGAGAGGCCGGGGAGCTGTTTTTT.

The chain is built from TRBV6-2 or TRBV6-3 and TRBJ2-5; the match to TRBD1 covers 11 bases. V shed 6 bases, J shed 4 bases, and the junction held 4 bases outside the gene matches. The CDR3 totals 14 residues. The germline V gene has CDR1 MNHEY and CDR2 SVGEGT. As DNA, the CDR3 is TGTGCCAGCAGCTCGGACAGGGGGCGAGAGACCCAGTACTTC. It yields the protein CASSSDRGRETQYF.

The CDR3 coding sequence is TGCAGCGTTGATACAGGAGGGCGACAAGAGACCCAGTACTTC. Protein sequence: CSVDTGGRQETQYF. The chain joins TRBV29-1 to TRBJ2-5; possible D gene TRBD2, 6 bases. Germline V gene lookup returns CDR1 SQVTM and CDR2 ANQGSEA. Trimming cost V 3 bases and J 2 bases, with 13 bases left between them. This CDR3 has 14 amino acids.

This clone was seen just once. J is TRBJ2-5 and V is TRBV3-1 (or the pseudogene TRBV3-2); D remains unclear. The CDR3 is 14 amino acids. Germline CDR1 and CDR2: LGHDT and YNNKEL (reference sequence). Trimming removed 1 base at V and 2 bases at J, with 8 bases between. The CDR3 coding sequence is TGTGCCAGCAGCCAAGTTCCTAGGCAAGAGACCCAGTACTTC. Translation: CASSQVPRQETQYF.

This sequence joins TRBV5-4 and TRBJ2-7; the D gene is possibly TRBD2 (6 bases). V was pared by 3 bases and J by 0 bases, with 16 bases between. The CDR3 is 16 amino acids. Germline V gene lookup returns CDR1 SGHNT and CDR2 YYREEE (reference sequence). CDR3 amino acids: CASSSQGAGLSYEQYF. The CDR3 bases are TGTGCCAGCAGCTCCCAGGGAGCGGGCCTCTCCTACGAGCAGTACTTC.

This chain connects TRBV27 to TRBJ1-1, with unresolved D. This CDR3 has 17 residues. Germline CDR1 is MNHEY and CDR2 is SMNVEV (reference sequence). V was cut by 6 bases and J by 5 bases, with 25 bases left in between. CDR3 sequence reads: CASRRVTPESRMTEAFF. CDR3 sequence (DNA): TGTGCCAGCAGGAGGGTCACGCCAGAGAGTAGGATGACTGAAGCTTTCTTT.